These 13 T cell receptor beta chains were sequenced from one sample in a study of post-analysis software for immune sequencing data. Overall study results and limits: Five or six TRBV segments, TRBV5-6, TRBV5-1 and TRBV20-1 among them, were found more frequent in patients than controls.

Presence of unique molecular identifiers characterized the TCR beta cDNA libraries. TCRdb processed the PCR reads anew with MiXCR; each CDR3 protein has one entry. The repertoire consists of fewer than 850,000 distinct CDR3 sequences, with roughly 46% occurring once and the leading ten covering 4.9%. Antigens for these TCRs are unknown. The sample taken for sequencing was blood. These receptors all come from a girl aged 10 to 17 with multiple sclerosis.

CDR3 sequence reads: CASSAGALQPNEQFF. For the CDR3, the DNA is TGTGCCAGCAGCGCCGGGGCACTCCAACCCAATGAGCAGTTCTTC. The gene calls are TRBV7-9 and TRBJ2-1, with D perhaps given as TRBD1 or TRBD2 (5 bases each). The CDR3 sequence is 15 residues long. From germline, CDR1 is SEHNR and CDR2 FQNEAQ (reference sequence). Trimming took 5 bases from V and 6 from J, leaving 17 bases between them. Based on the CDR3 plus reference TRBV7-9 and TRBJ2-1, the full variable domain is DTGVSQNPRHKITKRGQNVTFRCDPISEHNRLYWYRQTLGQGPEFLTYFQNEAQLEKSRLLSDRFSAERPKGSFSTLEIQRTEQGDSAMYLCASSAGALQPNEQFFGPGTRLTVL.

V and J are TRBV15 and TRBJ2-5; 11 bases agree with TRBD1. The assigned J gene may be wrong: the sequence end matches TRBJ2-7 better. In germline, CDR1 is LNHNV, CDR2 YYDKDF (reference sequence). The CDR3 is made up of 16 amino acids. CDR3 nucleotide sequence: TGTGCCACCAGCAGAGATAGGGGGACAGGGGGCTACGAGCAGTACTTC. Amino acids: CATSRDRGTGGYEQYF.

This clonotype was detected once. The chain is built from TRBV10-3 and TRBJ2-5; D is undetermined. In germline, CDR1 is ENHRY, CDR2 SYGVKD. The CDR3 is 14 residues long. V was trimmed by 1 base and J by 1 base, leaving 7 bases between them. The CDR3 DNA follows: TGTGCCATCAGTGAGTTGGGCGGCCAAGAGACCCAGTACTTC. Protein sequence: CAISELGGQETQYF.

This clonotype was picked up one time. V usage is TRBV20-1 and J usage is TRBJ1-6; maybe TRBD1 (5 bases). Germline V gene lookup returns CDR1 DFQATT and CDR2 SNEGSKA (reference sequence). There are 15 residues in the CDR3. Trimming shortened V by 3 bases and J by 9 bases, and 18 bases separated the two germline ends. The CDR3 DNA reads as TGCAGTGCTAGCGTGGCACAGGAGGCGCGTTCACCCCTCCACTTT. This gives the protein CSASVAQEARSPLHF.

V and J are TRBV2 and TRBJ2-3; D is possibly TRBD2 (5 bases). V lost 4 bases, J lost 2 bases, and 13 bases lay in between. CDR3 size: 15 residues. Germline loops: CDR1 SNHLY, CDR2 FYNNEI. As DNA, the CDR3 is TGTGCCAGCAGTGGTCAAGCGGCGTACACAGATACGCAGTATTTT. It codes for CASSGQAAYTDTQYF. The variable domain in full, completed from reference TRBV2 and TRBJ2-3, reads EPEVTQTPSHQVTQMGQEVILRCVPISNHLYFYWYRQILGQKVEFLVSFYNNEISEKSEIFDDQFSVERPDGSNFTLKIRSTKLEDSAMYFCASSGQAAYTDTQYFGPGTRLTVL.

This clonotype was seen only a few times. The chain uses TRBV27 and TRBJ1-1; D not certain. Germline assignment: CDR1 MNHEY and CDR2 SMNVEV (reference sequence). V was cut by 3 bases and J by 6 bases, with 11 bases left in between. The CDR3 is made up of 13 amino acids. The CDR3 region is CASSFFGGPEAFF. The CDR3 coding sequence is TGTGCCAGCAGTTTTTTTGGTGGACCTGAAGCTTTCTTT.

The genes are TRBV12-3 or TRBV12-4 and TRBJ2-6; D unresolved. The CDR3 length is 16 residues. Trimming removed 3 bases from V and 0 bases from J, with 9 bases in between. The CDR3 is CASSFKLGSGANVLTF. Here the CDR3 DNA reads TGTGCCAGCAGTTTTAAGCTGGGCTCTGGGGCCAACGTCCTGACTTTC.

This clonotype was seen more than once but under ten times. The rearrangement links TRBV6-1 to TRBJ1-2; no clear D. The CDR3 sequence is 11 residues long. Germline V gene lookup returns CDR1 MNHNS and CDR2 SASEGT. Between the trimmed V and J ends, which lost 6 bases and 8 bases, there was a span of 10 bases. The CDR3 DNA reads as TGTGCCAGCAGGGACGGTCTAGGCTACACCTTC. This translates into CASRDGLGYTF.

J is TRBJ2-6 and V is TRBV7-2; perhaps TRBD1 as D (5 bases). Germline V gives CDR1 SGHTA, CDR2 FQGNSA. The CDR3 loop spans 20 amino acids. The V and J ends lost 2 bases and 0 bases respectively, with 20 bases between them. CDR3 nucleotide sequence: TGTGCCAGCAGCTTAACCCTATACAGGACCGAGAGCTCTGGGGCCAACGTCCTGACTTTC. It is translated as CASSLTLYRTESSGANVLTF.

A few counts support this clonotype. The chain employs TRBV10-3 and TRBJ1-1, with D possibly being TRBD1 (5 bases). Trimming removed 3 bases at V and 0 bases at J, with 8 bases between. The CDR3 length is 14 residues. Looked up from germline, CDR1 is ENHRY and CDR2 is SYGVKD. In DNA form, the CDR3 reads TGTGCCATCAGTGACACAGGCCTGAACACTGAAGCTTTCTTT. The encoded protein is CAISDTGLNTEAFF.

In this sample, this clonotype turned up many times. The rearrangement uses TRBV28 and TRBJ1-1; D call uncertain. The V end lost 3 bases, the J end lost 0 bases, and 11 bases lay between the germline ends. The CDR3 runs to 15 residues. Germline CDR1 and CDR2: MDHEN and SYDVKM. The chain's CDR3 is CASSFEALMNTEAFF. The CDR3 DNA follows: TGTGCCAGCAGTTTCGAGGCACTCATGAACACTGAAGCTTTCTTT.

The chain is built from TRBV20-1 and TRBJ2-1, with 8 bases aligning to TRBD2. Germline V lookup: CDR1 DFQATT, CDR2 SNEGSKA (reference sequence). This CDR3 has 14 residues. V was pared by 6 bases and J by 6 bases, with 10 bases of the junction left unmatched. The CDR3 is CSAPVAGPTNEQFF. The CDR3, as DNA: TGCAGTGCCCCCGTAGCGGGACCCACCAATGAGCAGTTCTTC.

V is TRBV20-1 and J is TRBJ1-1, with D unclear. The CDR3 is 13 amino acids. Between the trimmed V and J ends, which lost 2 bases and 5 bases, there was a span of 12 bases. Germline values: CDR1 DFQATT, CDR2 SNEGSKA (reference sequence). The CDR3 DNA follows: TGCAGTGCTAGAAAAGATGGAGGTACTGAAGCTTTCTTT. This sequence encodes CSARKDGGTEAFF.